Following are 26 T cell receptor beta chains from one sample sequenced in a study of T cell repertoires in cytomegalovirus infection. TCRdb used MiXCR to reprocess the reads, holding one entry per CDR3 protein. This table has roughly 570,000 distinct CDR3 sequences, about 39% appearing once. These receptors are not linked to any known antigen. Here the sequenced sample was cultured PBMCs, taken from culture after CMV antigen stimulation. All receptors come from a human donor in good health (CMV status not recorded). Some clones in this sample may be carry-over from other donors' samples.

CDR3 nucleotides: TGCAGTGCTAGTGTGCTAGCGGGAACTAATGAGCAGTTCTTC. Its protein is CSASVLAGTNEQFF. The chain joins TRBV20-1 to TRBJ2-1; 9 nucleotides match TRBD2. The CDR3 sequence is 14 residues long. The ends lost 3 bases at V and 7 bases at J; junction bases unmatched: 7. Germline V gene sequence: CDR1 DFQATT, CDR2 SNEGSKA (reference sequence).

To note about this clonotype: Germline and junction disagree at one end, which may indicate a read error. The V and J genes are TRBV11-2 and TRBJ2-2, with 7 bases aligning to TRBD2. CDR3 length: 16 residues. In germline, CDR1 is SGHAT, CDR2 FQNNGV. This chain's CDR3 is CASSGRSGATPGGLFF. CDR3 coding DNA: TGTGCCAGCAGCGGCCGAAGCGGGGCTACACCTGGGGGGCTGTTTTTT.

This chain connects TRBV2 to TRBJ1-1, with unresolved D. The CDR3 has 13 amino acids. Germline CDR1 SNHLY, CDR2 FYNNEI. Trimming took 4 bases from V and 2 from J, leaving 8 bases between them. The CDR3 sequence: CASSVETNTEAFF. Written as DNA, the CDR3 is TGTGCCAGCAGTGTAGAAACCAACACTGAAGCTTTCTTT.

The V call is TRBV4-2, the J call TRBJ1-3, with D possibly TRBD1 on 6 matching bases. Germline V gene lookup returns CDR1 LGHNA and CDR2 YNFKEQ. This CDR3 has 16 residues. Trimming removed 4 bases from V and 2 bases from J, with 15 bases in between. CDR3 protein: CASSLIQGFTGNTIYF. The CDR3 DNA sequence: TGTGCCAGCAGCCTGATCCAGGGGTTTACTGGAAACACCATATATTTT.

This clonotype was recorded a few times. The chain combines TRBV4-1 with TRBJ2-5, with TRBD2 matching 13 bases. The CDR3 runs to 15 residues. The ends lost 1 base at V and 5 bases at J; junction bases unmatched: 1. Germline CDR1 MGHRA, CDR2 YSYEKL. The CDR3 bases are TGCGCCAGCAGCCAAGGACTAGCGGGGGGTGAGACCCAGTACTTC. Protein sequence: CASSQGLAGGETQYF.

The chain's CDR3 is CASSPLDRNSYGYTF. CDR3 sequence (DNA): TGTGCCAGCAGCCCCCTCGACAGAAACTCTTATGGCTACACCTTC. The chain recombines TRBV3-1 with TRBJ1-2, with D possibly matching TRBD1 (5 bases). Deletions cut 4 bases from V and 5 bases from J, with 17 bases between. The germline CDR1 and CDR2 sequences are LGHDT and YNNKEL (reference sequence). The CDR3 loop spans 15 amino acids.

V is TRBV7-2 and J is TRBJ2-1; 11 bases line up with TRBD2. V was pared by 6 bases and J by 5 bases, with 15 bases of the junction left unmatched. Germline assignment: CDR1 SGHTA and CDR2 FQGNSA. The CDR3 extends over 18 amino acids. The CDR3 nucleotides are TGTGCCAGCAGTCTACCTTCCTCTAGCGGGAGGACTCACAATGAGCAGTTCTTC. As protein: CASSLPSSSGRTHNEQFF.

The chain employs TRBV6-2 or TRBV6-3 and TRBJ2-3; 7 bases fit TRBD1. V dropped 11 bases and J dropped 1; count of bases not matched to a gene: 9. The CDR3 contains 14 residues. Germline V gene lookup returns CDR1 MNHEY and CDR2 SVGEGT. The CDR3 DNA is TGTGCCCCCCGGCGACAGGGACGCACAGATACGCAGTATTTT. Amino acids: CAPRRQGRTDTQYF.

V usage is TRBV10-3 and J usage is TRBJ2-2; maybe TRBD1 (6 bases). There are 14 residues in the CDR3. The V gene's germline CDR1 is ENHRY and CDR2 SYGVKD. The ends were cut back, 4 bases at V and 1 base at J, with 7 bases in the middle. CDR3 amino acids: CAISGTENTGELFF. The CDR3 DNA is TGTGCCATCAGTGGGACAGAGAACACCGGGGAGCTGTTTTTT.

This clonotype has more than one count but fewer than ten. This rearrangement joins TRBV7-9 to TRBJ2-7; D is unresolved. V lost 5 bases and J lost 1, with 9 bases in between. Germline CDR1 reads SEHNR; CDR2 reads FQNEAQ (reference sequence). The length of the CDR3 is 13 residues. The CDR3 loop reads CASSPRRSYEQYF. The DNA for the CDR3 is TGTGCCAGCAGCCCCCGTCGATCCTACGAGCAGTACTTC.

The chain carries TRBV7-8 and TRBJ1-1; TRBD1 is a possible D gene (5 bases). Trimming shortened V by 2 bases and J by 7 bases, and 8 bases separated the two germline ends. Germline CDR1 is SGHVS and CDR2 is FQNEAQ. CDR3 length: 12 amino acids. The CDR3: CASSLSGDEAFF. CDR3 DNA: TGTGCCAGCAGCTTATCGGGGGATGAAGCTTTCTTT.

This clonotype was counted only a few times. V gene TRBV28 combines with J gene TRBJ1-6; possibly TRBD1 for D (6 bases). The CDR3 loop spans 13 amino acids. CDR1 MDHEN and CDR2 SYDVKM come from the germline V gene. The V end was cut by 6 bases, the J end by 8 bases, with 11 bases between. The CDR3, as DNA: TGTGCCAGCAGCCGACAGGAAGATTCACCCCTCCACTTT. Translation: CASSRQEDSPLHF.

In this sample, this clonotype turned up a few times. The V gene is TRBV27, the J gene TRBJ1-1; D unclear. V was clipped by 3 bases and J by 4 bases, with 9 bases between them. Germline V CDR1 and CDR2: MNHEY, SMNVEV (reference sequence). This CDR3 has 13 residues. CDR3 sequence (DNA): TGTGCCAGCAGTTTCCACCCGGGCACTGAAGCTTTCTTT. This gives the protein CASSFHPGTEAFF.

As regards this clonotype: One end of the junction fails to match germline, which may point to a read error. The chain couples TRBV7-8 to TRBJ2-5; TRBD2 matches at 9 bases. The CDR3 loop spans 12 amino acids. In germline, CDR1 is SGHVS, CDR2 FQNEAQ. Here the CDR3 DNA reads TGTGCCAGCAGCTTAGGTAGCGGGAGCCACCAGTTC. It encodes CASSLGSGSHQF.

The genes are TRBV19 and TRBJ2-1; a weak D match, TRBD2 (5 bases). Trimming took 5 bases from V and 3 from J, leaving 17 bases between them. This CDR3 has 16 residues. Germline assignment: CDR1 LNHDA and CDR2 SQIVND (reference sequence). The CDR3 DNA follows: TGTGCCAGTAGTCCCTCCGCGGGTGGTTACTACAATGAGCAGTTCTTC. Amino acids: CASSPSAGGYYNEQFF.

The rearrangement uses TRBV24-1 and TRBJ2-5; 14 nucleotides match TRBD2. The CDR3 spans 19 residues. CDR1 KGHDR and CDR2 SFDVKD come from the germline V gene. V was pared by 4 bases and J by 5 bases, with 14 bases of the junction left unmatched. The CDR3 region is CATSDPGLAGDRLGETQYF. The CDR3 coding sequence is TGTGCCACCAGTGACCCGGGACTAGCGGGGGACCGGCTGGGTGAGACCCAGTACTTC.

This clonotype was observed a handful of times. The rearrangement uses TRBV4-2 and TRBJ2-7; TRBD2 matches at 8 bases. The germline CDR1 and CDR2 sequences are LGHNA and YNFKEQ. Losses at the gene ends were 4 bases for V and 5 bases for J; bases not matched to a gene: 16. The CDR3 runs to 17 residues. The CDR3 loop is CASSPGGSGDPLNEQYF. CDR3 DNA: TGTGCCAGCAGCCCGGGGGGGAGCGGGGACCCTCTCAACGAGCAGTACTTC.

The chain combines TRBV4-2 with TRBJ2-3; 7 positions agree with TRBD2. Germline-derived CDR1 and CDR2 are LGHNA and YNFKEQ. The trim removed 1 base at V and 0 bases at J, leaving 7 bases unmatched. The CDR3 totals 17 residues. CDR3 sequence reads: CASSQAPWTSSTDTQYF. The DNA for the CDR3 is TGTGCCAGCAGCCAAGCCCCCTGGACTAGTAGCACAGATACGCAGTATTTT.

V gene TRBV7-2 combines with J gene TRBJ2-7; 9 positions match TRBD2. Trimming cost V 2 bases and J 6 bases; bases outside gene matches: 2. This CDR3 spans 13 amino acids. Germline CDR1 and CDR2: SGHTA and FQGNSA. The CDR3 reads CASSLLAGSEQYF. CDR3 sequence (DNA): TGTGCCAGCAGCTTACTAGCGGGGAGCGAGCAGTACTTC. The whole variable domain, filled in from reference TRBV7-2 and TRBJ2-7, reads GAGVSQSPSNKVTEKGKDVELRCDPISGHTALYWYRQSLGQGLEFLIYFQGNSAPDKSGLPSDRFSAERTGGSVSTLTIQRTQQEDSAVYLCASSLLAGSEQYFGPGTRLTVT.

This chain links TRBV7-9 with TRBJ2-1; the match to TRBD1 covers 9 bases. Germline CDR1 reads SEHNR; CDR2 reads FQNEAQ (reference sequence). CDR3 length: 15 residues. Germline trimming cut 6 bases from V and 6 bases from J; bases unmatched to any gene: 9. CDR3 in DNA: TGTGCCAGCAGACGAGACAGGGGGGCGGGCAATGAGCAGTTCTTC. Protein product: CASRRDRGAGNEQFF.

This chain uses TRBV27 with TRBJ2-1; TRBD2 aligns across 7 bases. Trimming at V came to 2 bases and at J to 10 bases, leaving 8 bases not matched to a gene. This CDR3 is 14 amino acids long. Per the germline V gene, CDR1 is MNHEY and CDR2 is SMNVEV (reference sequence). CDR3 protein: CASSLAGRVGEQFF. The CDR3 DNA follows: TGTGCCAGCAGTTTAGCGGGGAGGGTAGGCGAGCAGTTCTTC.

This chain uses TRBV10-3 with TRBJ1-1, with 7 bases matching TRBD1. J was trimmed by 6 bases and V by 6 bases; bases with no gene match: 7. The CDR3 runs to 13 residues. CDR1 ENHRY and CDR2 SYGVKD come from the germline V gene. CDR3 loop: CAIRVPGGAEAFF. CDR3 nucleotides: TGTGCCATCAGAGTTCCAGGGGGAGCTGAAGCTTTCTTT.

This clonotype was counted between two and nine times. V is TRBV7-6 and J is TRBJ2-3, with 9 bases identical to TRBD2. CDR1 and CDR2 from the germline V gene are SGHVS and FNYEAQ. Trimming cost V 1 base and J 2 bases; bases outside gene matches: 10. The CDR3 sequence is 18 residues long. CDR3 bases: TGTGCCAGCAGCTTAGTAGCCCCAGCGGGGGGCTACACAGATACGCAGTATTTT. Protein sequence: CASSLVAPAGGYTDTQYF.

V and J are TRBV7-2 and TRBJ2-5; TRBD1 or TRBD2 may be the D gene (5 bases each). V lost 5 bases, J lost 5 bases, and 15 bases lay in between. This CDR3 is 14 amino acids long. Germline V gives CDR1 SGHTA, CDR2 FQGNSA. CDR3 in amino acids: CASSPTSWGETQYF. The CDR3 coding sequence is TGTGCCAGCAGCCCCACATCGTGGGGGGAGACCCAGTACTTC. Together with reference TRBV7-2 and TRBJ2-5, the CDR3 gives the full variable domain: GAGVSQSPSNKVTEKGKDVELRCDPISGHTALYWYRQSLGQGLEFLIYFQGNSAPDKSGLPSDRFSAERTGGSVSTLTIQRTQQEDSAVYLCASSPTSWGETQYFGPGTRLLVL.

Only a few counts were recorded for this clonotype. This chain links TRBV20-1 with TRBJ2-1; 10 nucleotides match TRBD2. CDR1 is DFQATT, CDR2 SNEGSKA, per germline (reference sequence). This CDR3 has 14 residues. V lost 6 bases, J lost 4 bases, and 6 bases stayed unmatched. The DNA of the CDR3 is TGCAGTGCCCCGAGCGGGGGGGTATACAATGAGCAGTTCTTC. This gives the protein CSAPSGGVYNEQFF.

The rearrangement links TRBV28 to TRBJ2-4; TRBD2 agrees at 8 bases. Unmatched junction bases numbered 7, after V lost 2 bases and J lost 7 bases. The CDR3 has 15 amino acids. Germline V lookup: CDR1 MDHEN, CDR2 SYDVKM. The CDR3: CASSLPTGGRNIQYF. In nucleotides, the CDR3 is TGTGCCAGCAGTTTACCAACGGGAGGGCGGAACATTCAGTACTTC. Looking up the rest from reference TRBV28 and TRBJ2-4 gives the full variable domain: DVKVTQSSRYLVKRTGEKVFLECVQDMDHENMFWYRQDPGLGLRLIYFSYDVKMKEKGDIPEGYSVSREKKERFSLILESASTNQTSMYLCASSLPTGGRNIQYFGAGTRLSVL.